The present entry profiles one TCR beta chain with its context. This sample stems from a study of shared clonotypes between healthy human individuals. In the study overall: Researchers assigned three CD4 naive, three CD4 memory, two CD8 naive and one CD8 memory plate to each donor.

In germline, CDR1 is SGHVS, CDR2 FQNEAQ. V lost 4 bases to trimming and J lost 6 bases, with 12 bases between them. The CDR3 consists of 13 residues. Some clones are missing from TCRdb's copy, which holds only in-frame ones; the method was immunoSEQ multiplex PCR. The data contain roughly 2.5 million clones, roughly nine tenths of them singletons. Sequencing input: naive CD4+ T cells sorted from blood. Subset of the sample: CD45RA+ positively selected. The receptor was isolated from a man younger than 35 in good health. This rearrangement joins TRBV7-8 to TRBJ1-2; D unresolved. In DNA, the CDR3 is TGTGCCAGCAGCTGGATCGAGGCCAATGGCTACACCTTC. It yields the protein CASSWIEANGYTF.